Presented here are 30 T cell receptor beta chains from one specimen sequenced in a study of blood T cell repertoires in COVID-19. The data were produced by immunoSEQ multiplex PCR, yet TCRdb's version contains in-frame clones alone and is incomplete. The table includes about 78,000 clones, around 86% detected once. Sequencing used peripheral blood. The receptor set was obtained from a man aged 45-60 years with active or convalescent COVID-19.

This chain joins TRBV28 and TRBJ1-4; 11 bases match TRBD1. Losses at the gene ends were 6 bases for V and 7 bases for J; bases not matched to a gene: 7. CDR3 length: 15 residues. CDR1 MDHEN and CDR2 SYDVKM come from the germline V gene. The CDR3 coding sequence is TGTGCCAGCAGCCGGAGGACAGGGGGCGGTGAAAAACTGTTTTTT. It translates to CASSRRTGGGEKLFF.

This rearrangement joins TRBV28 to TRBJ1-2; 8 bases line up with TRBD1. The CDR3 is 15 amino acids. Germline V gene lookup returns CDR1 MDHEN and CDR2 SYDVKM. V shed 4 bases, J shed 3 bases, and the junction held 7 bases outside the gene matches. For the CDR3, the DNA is TGTGCCAGCAGTTCCGGGGGACAGGACTACTATGGCTACACCTTC. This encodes CASSSGGQDYYGYTF.

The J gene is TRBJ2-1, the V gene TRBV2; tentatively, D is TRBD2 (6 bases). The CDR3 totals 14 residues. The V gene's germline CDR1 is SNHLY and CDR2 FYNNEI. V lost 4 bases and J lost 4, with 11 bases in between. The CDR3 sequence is CASSGGDQYNEQFF. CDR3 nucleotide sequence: TGTGCCAGCAGTGGGGGGGACCAGTACAATGAGCAGTTCTTC.

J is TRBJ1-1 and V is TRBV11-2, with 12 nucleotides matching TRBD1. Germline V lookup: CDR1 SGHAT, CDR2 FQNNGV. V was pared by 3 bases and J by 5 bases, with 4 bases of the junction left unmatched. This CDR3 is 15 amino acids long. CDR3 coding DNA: TGTGCCAGCAGCTTGGGACAGGGGGCGCGAACTGAAGCTTTCTTT. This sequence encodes CASSLGQGARTEAFF.

The DNA of the CDR3 is TGTGCCAGCAGAGGACTGCTACAGGGAGACGAGCAGTACTTC. It codes for CASRGLLQGDEQYF. The rearrangement joins TRBV5-6 to TRBJ2-7, with D possibly TRBD1 on 6 matching bases. Trimming shortened V by 5 bases and J by 5 bases, and 17 bases separated the two germline ends. The CDR3 runs 14 residues. In germline, CDR1 is SGHDT, CDR2 YYEEEE.

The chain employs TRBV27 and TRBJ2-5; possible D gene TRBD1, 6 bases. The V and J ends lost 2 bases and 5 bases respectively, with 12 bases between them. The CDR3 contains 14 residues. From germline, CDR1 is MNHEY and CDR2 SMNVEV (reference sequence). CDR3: CASSLARGYETQYF. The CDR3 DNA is TGTGCCAGCAGTTTAGCCAGGGGTTACGAGACCCAGTACTTC.

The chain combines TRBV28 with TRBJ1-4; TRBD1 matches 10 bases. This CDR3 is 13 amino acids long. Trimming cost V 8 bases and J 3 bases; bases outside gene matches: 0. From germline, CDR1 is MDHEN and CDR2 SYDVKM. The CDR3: CASGTGANEKLFF. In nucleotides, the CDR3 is TGTGCCAGCGGGACAGGGGCTAATGAAAAACTGTTTTTT.

The CDR3 coding sequence is TGTGCCAGCAGACAGGGGGCTAGCCAGCCCCAGCATTTT. Protein: CASRQGASQPQHF. This chain uses TRBV6-5 with TRBJ1-5, with TRBD1 identical over 9 bases. There are 13 residues in the CDR3. J was trimmed by 7 bases and V by 6 bases; bases with no gene match: 4. Germline V gene data show CDR1 as MNHEY and CDR2 as SVGAGI.

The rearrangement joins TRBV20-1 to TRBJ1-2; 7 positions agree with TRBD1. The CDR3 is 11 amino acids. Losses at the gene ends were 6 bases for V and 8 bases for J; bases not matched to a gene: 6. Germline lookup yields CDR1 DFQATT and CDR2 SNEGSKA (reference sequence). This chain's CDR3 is CSATGMGGYTF. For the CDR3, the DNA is TGCAGTGCGACAGGGATGGGCGGCTACACCTTC.

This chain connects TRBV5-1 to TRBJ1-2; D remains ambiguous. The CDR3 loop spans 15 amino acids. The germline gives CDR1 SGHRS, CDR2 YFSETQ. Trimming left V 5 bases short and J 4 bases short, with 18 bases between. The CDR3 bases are TGCGCCAGCAGTCTGAGTGATGAGGGCCCCTATGGCTACACCTTC. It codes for CASSLSDEGPYGYTF.

The CDR3 loop reads CASSSGTTGGDGYTF. The CDR3, as DNA: TGTGCCAGCAGCTCGGGGACTACAGGGGGAGATGGCTACACCTTC. V usage is TRBV5-4 and J usage is TRBJ1-2; 8 bases agree with TRBD1. V lost 3 bases and J lost 6; bases outside the gene matches: 10. Germline CDR1 SGHNT, CDR2 YYREEE (reference sequence). This CDR3 contains 15 residues.

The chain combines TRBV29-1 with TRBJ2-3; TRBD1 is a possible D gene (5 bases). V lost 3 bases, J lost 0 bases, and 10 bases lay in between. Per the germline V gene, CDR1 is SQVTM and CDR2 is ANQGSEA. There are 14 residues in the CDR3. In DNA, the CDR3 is TGCAGCGTTGAGACAGCCCTTAGCACAGATACGCAGTATTTT. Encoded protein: CSVETALSTDTQYF.

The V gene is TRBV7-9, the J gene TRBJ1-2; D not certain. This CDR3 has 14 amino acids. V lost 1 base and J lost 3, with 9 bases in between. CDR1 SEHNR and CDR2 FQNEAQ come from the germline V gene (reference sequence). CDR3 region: CASSLGGSDYGYTF. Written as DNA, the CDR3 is TGTGCCAGCAGCTTAGGAGGGTCTGACTATGGCTACACCTTC.

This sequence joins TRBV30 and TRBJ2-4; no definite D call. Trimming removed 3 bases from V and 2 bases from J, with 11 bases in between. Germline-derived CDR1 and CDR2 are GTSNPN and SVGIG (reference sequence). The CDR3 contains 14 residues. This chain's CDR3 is CAWSPGRTKNIQYF. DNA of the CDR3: TGTGCCTGGAGCCCAGGCAGGACCAAAAACATTCAGTACTTC. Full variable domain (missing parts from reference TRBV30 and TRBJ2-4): SQTIHQWPATLVQPVGSPLSLECTVEGTSNPNLYWYRQAAGRGLQLLFYSVGIGQISSEVPQNLSASRPQDRQFILSSKKLLLSDSGFYLCAWSPGRTKNIQYFGAGTRLSVL.

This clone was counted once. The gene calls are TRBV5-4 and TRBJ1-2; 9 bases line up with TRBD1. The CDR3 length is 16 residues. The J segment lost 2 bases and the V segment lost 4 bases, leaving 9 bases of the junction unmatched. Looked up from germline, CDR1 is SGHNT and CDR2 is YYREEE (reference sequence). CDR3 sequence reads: CASSPPGQGGNYGYTF. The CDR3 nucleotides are TGTGCCAGCAGCCCCCCGGGACAGGGAGGCAACTATGGCTACACCTTC.

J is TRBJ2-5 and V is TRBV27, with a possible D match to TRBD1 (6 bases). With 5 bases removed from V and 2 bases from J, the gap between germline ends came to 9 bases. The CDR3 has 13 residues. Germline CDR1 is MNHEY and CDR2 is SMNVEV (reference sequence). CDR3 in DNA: TGTGCCAGCAGTCCGCAGGGGCAAGAGACCCAGTACTTC. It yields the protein CASSPQGQETQYF.

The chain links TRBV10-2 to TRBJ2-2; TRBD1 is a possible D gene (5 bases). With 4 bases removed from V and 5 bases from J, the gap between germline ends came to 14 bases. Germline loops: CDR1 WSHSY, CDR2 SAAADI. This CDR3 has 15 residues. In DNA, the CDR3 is TGCGCCAGCAGTGGGGTGGCAGGGAATACCGGGGAGCTGTTTTTT. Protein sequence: CASSGVAGNTGELFF.

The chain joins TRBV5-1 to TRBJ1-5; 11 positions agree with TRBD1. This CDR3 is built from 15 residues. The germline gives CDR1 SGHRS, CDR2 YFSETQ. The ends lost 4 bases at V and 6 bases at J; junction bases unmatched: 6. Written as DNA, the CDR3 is TGCGCCAGCAGCCCACGGACAGGGGGCATTCAGCCCCAGCATTTT. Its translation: CASSPRTGGIQPQHF.

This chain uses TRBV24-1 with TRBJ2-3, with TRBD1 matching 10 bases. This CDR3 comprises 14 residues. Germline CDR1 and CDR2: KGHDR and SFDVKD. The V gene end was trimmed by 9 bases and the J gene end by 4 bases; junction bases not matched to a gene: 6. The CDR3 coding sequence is TGTGCCACCCGGGCGGGACAGGGGTCAGATACGCAGTATTTT. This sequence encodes CATRAGQGSDTQYF.

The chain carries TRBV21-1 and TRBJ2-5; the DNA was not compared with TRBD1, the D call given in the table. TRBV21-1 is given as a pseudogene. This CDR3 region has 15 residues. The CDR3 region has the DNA TGTGCCAGCAGCCAACCGGGACAGGGGAAAGAGACCCAGTACTTC. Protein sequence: CASSQPGQGKETQYF.

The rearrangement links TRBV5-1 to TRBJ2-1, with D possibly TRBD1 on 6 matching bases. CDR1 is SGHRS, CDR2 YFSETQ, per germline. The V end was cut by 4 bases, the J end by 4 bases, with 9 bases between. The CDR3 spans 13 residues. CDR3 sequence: CASSHTGYNEQFF. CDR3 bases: TGCGCCAGCAGCCATACAGGGTACAATGAGCAGTTCTTC. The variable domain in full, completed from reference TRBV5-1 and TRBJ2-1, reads KAGVTQTPRYLIKTRGQQVTLSCSPISGHRSVSWYQQTPGQGLQFLFEYFSETQRNKGNFPGRFSGRQFSNSRSEMNVSTLELGDSALYLCASSHTGYNEQFFGPGTRLTVL.

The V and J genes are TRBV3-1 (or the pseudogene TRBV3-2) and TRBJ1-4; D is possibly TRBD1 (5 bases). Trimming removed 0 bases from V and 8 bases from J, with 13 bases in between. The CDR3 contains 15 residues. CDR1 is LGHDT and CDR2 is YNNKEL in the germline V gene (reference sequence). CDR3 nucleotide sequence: TGTGCCAGCAGCCAAGATCCGGCAAAGGGGGAAAAACTGTTTTTT. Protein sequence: CASSQDPAKGEKLFF.

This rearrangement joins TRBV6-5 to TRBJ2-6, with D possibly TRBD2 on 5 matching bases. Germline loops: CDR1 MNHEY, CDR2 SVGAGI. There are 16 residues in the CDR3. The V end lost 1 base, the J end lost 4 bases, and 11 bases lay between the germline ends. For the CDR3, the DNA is TGTGCCAGCAGTTACTTGGGGTCGGGAGGGGCCAACGTCCTGACTTTC. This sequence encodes CASSYLGSGGANVLTF.

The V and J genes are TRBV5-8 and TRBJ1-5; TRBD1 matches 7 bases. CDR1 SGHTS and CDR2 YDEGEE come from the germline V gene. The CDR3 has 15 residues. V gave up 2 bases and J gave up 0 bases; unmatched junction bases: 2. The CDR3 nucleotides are TGTGCCAGCAGCTTTAGGACAGGTAGCAATCAGCCCCAGCATTTT. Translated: CASSFRTGSNQPQHF.

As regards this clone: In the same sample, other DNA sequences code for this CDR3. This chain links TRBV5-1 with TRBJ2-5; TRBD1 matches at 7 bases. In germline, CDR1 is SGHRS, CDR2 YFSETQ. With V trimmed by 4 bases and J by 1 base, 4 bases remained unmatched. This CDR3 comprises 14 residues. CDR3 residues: CASSQGQAQETQYF. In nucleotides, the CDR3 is TGCGCCAGCAGCCAAGGACAGGCCCAAGAGACCCAGTACTTC.

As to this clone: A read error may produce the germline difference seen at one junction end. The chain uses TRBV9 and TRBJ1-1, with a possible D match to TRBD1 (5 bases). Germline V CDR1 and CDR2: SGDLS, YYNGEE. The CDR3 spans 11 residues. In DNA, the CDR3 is TGTGCCAGCAGCGTGCCTCCCGGGGGGGAATTT. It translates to CASSVPPGGEF.

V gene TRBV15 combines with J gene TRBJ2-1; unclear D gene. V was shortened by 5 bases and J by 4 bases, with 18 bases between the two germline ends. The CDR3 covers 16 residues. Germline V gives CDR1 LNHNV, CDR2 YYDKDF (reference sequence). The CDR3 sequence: CATSPAGVGYYNEQFF. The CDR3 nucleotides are TGTGCCACCAGCCCCGCTGGTGTCGGTTATTACAATGAGCAGTTCTTC.

CDR3 sequence (DNA): TGTGCCAGCAGCCCAGGACTAGCGGGGGGTTCTACAGATACGCAGTATTTT. Translated: CASSPGLAGGSTDTQYF. V and J are TRBV4-2 and TRBJ2-3, with TRBD2 identical over 14 bases. Germline CDR1 and CDR2: LGHNA and YNFKEQ. V shed 4 bases, J shed 3 bases, and the junction held 6 bases outside the gene matches. The CDR3 extends over 17 amino acids.

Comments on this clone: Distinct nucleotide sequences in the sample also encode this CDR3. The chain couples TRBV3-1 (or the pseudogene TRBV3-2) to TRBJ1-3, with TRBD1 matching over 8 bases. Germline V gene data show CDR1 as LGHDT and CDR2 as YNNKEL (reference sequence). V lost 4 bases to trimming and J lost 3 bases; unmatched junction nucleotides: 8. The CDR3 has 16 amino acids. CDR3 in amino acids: CASSLLTGGFGNTIYF. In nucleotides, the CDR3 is TGTGCCAGCAGCCTTCTCACAGGGGGTTTTGGAAACACCATATATTTT.

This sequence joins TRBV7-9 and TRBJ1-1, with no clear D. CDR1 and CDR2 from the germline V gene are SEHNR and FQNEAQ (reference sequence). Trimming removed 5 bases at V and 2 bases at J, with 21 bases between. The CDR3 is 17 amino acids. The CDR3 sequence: CASSPRLGTALNTEAFF. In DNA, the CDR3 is TGTGCCAGCAGCCCTAGGTTAGGAACGGCACTTAACACTGAAGCTTTCTTT.